This passage covers 8 T cell receptor beta chains from one sample sequenced in a study of CD8 T cells in Susac syndrome. Random-hexamer reverse transcription was applied to about 0.5 to 1 ug RNA. One entry per CDR3 protein, called by TCRdb with MiXCR from the immunoSEQ multiplex PCR reads. The table shows about 200,000 distinct CDR3 sequences, with roughly 92% occurring only once. Sequenced: CD4+ T cells from PBMCs. These receptor sequences come from a human donor in good health.

The chain couples TRBV5-1 to TRBJ2-7; D gene uncertain. CDR1 is SGHRS and CDR2 is YFSETQ in the germline V gene. The CDR3 runs 13 residues. Trimming cost V 4 bases and J 3 bases, with 11 bases left between them. The CDR3 DNA follows: TGCGCCAGCAGCACGGACGGGTTCTACGAGCAGTACTTC. It codes for CASSTDGFYEQYF. The full variable domain, completed using reference TRBV5-1 and TRBJ2-7, is KAGVTQTPRYLIKTRGQQVTLSCSPISGHRSVSWYQQTPGQGLQFLFEYFSETQRNKGNFPGRFSGRQFSNSRSEMNVSTLELGDSALYLCASSTDGFYEQYFGPGTRLTVT.

CDR3 amino acids: CASSQETPLGLAGIYEQYF. CDR3 nucleotide sequence: TGTGCCAGCAGCCAAGAAACCCCCCTCGGACTAGCGGGGATCTACGAGCAGTACTTC. The chain uses TRBV4-2 and TRBJ2-7; TRBD2 matches at 12 bases. This CDR3 contains 19 residues. The germline CDR1 and CDR2 sequences are LGHNA and YNFKEQ. J gave up 3 bases and V 0 bases, and 12 bases lay outside the gene matches.

This clonotype was detected only once. The genes are TRBV12-3 or TRBV12-4 and TRBJ2-1; D perhaps matches TRBD2 (7 bases). The length of the CDR3 is 14 residues. The V end lost 1 base, the J end lost 8 bases, and 12 bases lay between the germline ends. CDR3: CASSLGGGRDEQFF. The CDR3 bases are TGTGCCAGCAGTTTAGGGGGGGGCCGCGATGAGCAGTTCTTC.

The chain uses TRBV7-3 and TRBJ2-7; D ambiguous. The CDR3 spans 12 residues. The germline V gene has CDR1 SGHTA and CDR2 FQGTGA. Trimming removed 5 bases at V and 6 bases at J, with 11 bases between. The CDR3 sequence is CASSPGSGEQYF. The CDR3 nucleotides read TGTGCCAGCAGCCCCGGGTCAGGCGAGCAGTACTTC.

The J gene is TRBJ1-6, the V gene TRBV7-9; a weak D match, TRBD1 (5 bases). The germline CDR1 and CDR2 sequences are SEHNR and FQNEAQ (reference sequence). V was clipped by 4 bases and J by 9 bases, with 13 bases between them. The CDR3 length is 14 residues. CDR3 protein: CASSSGTEGSPLHF. The CDR3 DNA is TGTGCCAGCAGCTCCGGGACCGAGGGTTCACCCCTCCACTTT. Filled out from reference TRBV7-9 and TRBJ1-6, the complete variable domain reads DTGVSQNPRHKITKRGQNVTFRCDPISEHNRLYWYRQTLGQGPEFLTYFQNEAQLEKSRLLSDRFSAERPKGSFSTLEIQRTEQGDSAMYLCASSSGTEGSPLHFGNGTRLTVT.

This chain links TRBV5-6 with TRBJ1-5, with D perhaps TRBD1 (6 bases). The CDR3 extends over 17 amino acids. V was shortened by 4 bases and J by 1 base, with 18 bases between the two germline ends. CDR1 and CDR2 from the germline V gene are SGHDT and YYEEEE. The DNA of the CDR3 is TGTGCCAGCAGCAGATACAGGGTCTTATTGAGCAATCAGCCCCAGCATTTT. Translation gives CASSRYRVLLSNQPQHF.

The chain recombines TRBV5-4 with TRBJ1-1; a weak D match, TRBD1 (6 bases). This CDR3 is 14 amino acids long. Germline CDR1 SGHNT, CDR2 YYREEE (reference sequence). The CDR3 is CAAGGGPMNTEAFF. As DNA, the CDR3 is TGTGCGGCCGGGGGGGGCCCCATGAACACTGAAGCTTTCTTT.

In its sample, this clonotype was seen once. The chain carries TRBV30 and TRBJ2-1; TRBD2 matches 11 bases. CDR1 GTSNPN and CDR2 SVGIG come from the germline V gene (reference sequence). The CDR3 extends over 20 amino acids. The J segment lost 6 bases and the V segment lost 0 bases, leaving 19 bases of the junction unmatched. The CDR3 region is CAWSVRGSGGARVQINEQFF. DNA for the CDR3: TGTGCCTGGAGTGTAAGAGGTAGCGGGGGGGCCAGAGTCCAAATCAATGAGCAGTTCTTC. The full variable domain, with the rest looked up from reference TRBV30 and TRBJ2-1, is SQTIHQWPATLVQPVGSPLSLECTVEGTSNPNLYWYRQAAGRGLQLLFYSVGIGQISSEVPQNLSASRPQDRQFILSSKKLLLSDSGFYLCAWSVRGSGGARVQINEQFFGPGTRLTVL.